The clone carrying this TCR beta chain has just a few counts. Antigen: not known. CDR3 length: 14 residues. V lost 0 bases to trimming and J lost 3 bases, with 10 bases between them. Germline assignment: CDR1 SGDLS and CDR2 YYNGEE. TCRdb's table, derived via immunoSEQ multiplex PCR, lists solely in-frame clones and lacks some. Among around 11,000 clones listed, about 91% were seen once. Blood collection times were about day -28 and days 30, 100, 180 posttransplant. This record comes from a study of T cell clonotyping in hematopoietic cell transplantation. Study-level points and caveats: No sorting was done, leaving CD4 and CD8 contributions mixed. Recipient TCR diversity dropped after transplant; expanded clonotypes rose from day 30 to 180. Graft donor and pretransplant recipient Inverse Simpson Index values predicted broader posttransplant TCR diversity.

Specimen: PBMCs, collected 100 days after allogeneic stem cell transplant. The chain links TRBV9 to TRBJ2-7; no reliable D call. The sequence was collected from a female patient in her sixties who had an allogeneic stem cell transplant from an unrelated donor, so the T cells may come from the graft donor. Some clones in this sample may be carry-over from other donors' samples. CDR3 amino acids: CASSVGPPNYEQYF. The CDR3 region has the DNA TGTGCCAGCAGCGTAGGTCCCCCGAACTACGAGCAGTACTTC.